The 14 T cell receptor beta chains reported below all come from one sample, sequenced in a study of T cell responses to AZD1222 COVID-19 vaccine. Sequenced by immunoSEQ multiplex PCR; TCRdb stores in-frame clones only, minus some. The sample has roughly 100,000 clones; around nine tenths are singletons. Sequenced material: peripheral blood, taken on day 0 of AZD1222 vaccination. Every receptor here comes from an adult in good health.

This chain connects TRBV7-2 to TRBJ1-2; D perhaps matches TRBD1 (5 bases). The CDR3 contains 13 residues. Per the germline V gene, CDR1 is SGHTA and CDR2 is FQGNSA. V shed 7 bases and J shed 6 bases, with 15 bases lying between them. The CDR3 region has the DNA TGTGCCAGCAACGCCCAGGGTTACCATGGCTACACCTTC. Translating it yields CASNAQGYHGYTF.

The chain uses TRBV19 and TRBJ2-7; 8 bases map to TRBD1. CDR3 length: 12 amino acids. From germline, CDR1 is LNHDA and CDR2 SQIVND (reference sequence). The V segment lost 11 bases and the J segment 13 bases; nucleotides outside the gene matches: 16. For the CDR3, the DNA is TGTGCCGCCGGGACAGGTACGGGATCTGAATACTTC. Translated, it gives CAAGTGTGSEYF.

CDR3 DNA: TGTGCCATCAGTAGACAGGGACTCGAGCGGGGCTACACCTTC. Its translation: CAISRQGLERGYTF. V gene TRBV10-3 combines with J gene TRBJ1-2, with 7 bases that match TRBD1. The CDR3 loop spans 14 amino acids. CDR1 is ENHRY, CDR2 SYGVKD, per germline. J lost 8 bases, V lost 5 bases, and 11 bases had no gene match.

The chain carries TRBV30 and TRBJ1-2; D unresolved. Germline values: CDR1 GTSNPN, CDR2 SVGIG (reference sequence). CDR3 length equals 12 residues. Deletions cut 1 base from V and 4 bases from J, with 7 bases between. The CDR3 bases are TGTGCCTGGAGTGGTCCTCGCTATGGCTACACCTTC. Amino acids: CAWSGPRYGYTF.

The rearrangement joins TRBV2 to TRBJ2-2; perhaps TRBD1 as D (5 bases). Germline lookup yields CDR1 SNHLY and CDR2 FYNNEI. The CDR3 has 14 amino acids. Trimming shortened V by 5 bases and J by 5 bases, and 12 bases separated the two germline ends. In DNA form, the CDR3 reads TGTGCCAGCAGTACCTTGCAGGGAACCGGGGAGCTGTTTTTT. It codes for CASSTLQGTGELFF. The whole variable domain, filled in from reference TRBV2 and TRBJ2-2, reads EPEVTQTPSHQVTQMGQEVILRCVPISNHLYFYWYRQILGQKVEFLVSFYNNEISEKSEIFDDQFSVERPDGSNFTLKIRSTKLEDSAMYFCASSTLQGTGELFFGEGSRLTVL.

The gene calls are TRBV28 and TRBJ1-2; D call uncertain. V was shortened by 2 bases and J by 5 bases, with 6 bases between the two germline ends. The germline CDR1 and CDR2 sequences are MDHEN and SYDVKM. The CDR3 sequence is 12 residues long. CDR3 protein: CASSLNRYGYTF. DNA of the CDR3: TGTGCCAGCAGTTTAAACAGATATGGCTACACCTTC.

The CDR3 here is CASSFREAAGNTIYF. CDR3 coding DNA: TGTGCCAGCAGCTTCCGAGAAGCCGCTGGAAACACCATATATTTT. V is TRBV7-2 and J is TRBJ1-3; no clear D. Deletions cut 3 bases from V and 2 bases from J, with 11 bases between. The length of the CDR3 is 15 residues. Germline V gene lookup returns CDR1 SGHTA and CDR2 FQGNSA.

The chain carries TRBV5-1 and TRBJ2-2, with D perhaps matching TRBD2 (5 bases). CDR3 length equals 16 residues. With 2 bases removed from V and 3 bases from J, the gap between germline ends came to 14 bases. Germline loops: CDR1 SGHRS, CDR2 YFSETQ. The CDR3 DNA is TGCGCCAGCAGCTTAGTCGGCTTGAGGGACACCGGGGAGCTGTTTTTT. Translated: CASSLVGLRDTGELFF.

This sequence joins TRBV7-2 and TRBJ2-7, with a tentative D call TRBD1 (6 bases). This CDR3 spans 13 amino acids. Germline V gives CDR1 SGHTA, CDR2 FQGNSA. V shed 5 bases and J shed 3 bases, with 11 bases lying between them. CDR3 amino acids: CASSAGQNYEQYF. Written as DNA, the CDR3 is TGTGCCAGCAGCGCCGGACAGAACTACGAGCAGTACTTC.

This chain links TRBV6-5 with TRBJ1-1; TRBD1 matches at 11 bases. Germline V CDR1 and CDR2: MNHEY, SVGAGI. J gave up 4 bases and V 2 bases, and 6 bases lay outside the gene matches. This CDR3 spans 16 amino acids. As DNA, the CDR3 is TGTGCCAGCAGTTACGGGTTTGGGACAGGGGGCACTGAAGCTTTCTTT. Translated, it gives CASSYGFGTGGTEAFF.

The chain is built from TRBV10-1 and TRBJ2-4, with a possible D match to TRBD1 (6 bases). The CDR3 has 15 residues. The V gene lost 6 bases and the J gene lost 4 bases, with 16 bases spanning the gap. CDR1 and CDR2 (germline): WNHNN, SYGVQD (reference sequence). The CDR3 loop reads CASSEIRGGKNIQYF. CDR3 nucleotides: TGCGCCAGCAGCGAGATTAGAGGGGGTAAAAACATTCAGTACTTC.

V gene TRBV6-2 or TRBV6-3 combines with J gene TRBJ1-1; perhaps TRBD1 as D (5 bases). The CDR3 covers 15 residues. The V end was cut by 2 bases, the J end by 5 bases, with 15 bases between. The germline gives CDR1 MNHEY, CDR2 SVGEGT. CDR3 protein: CASSYPYLQGTEAFF. The CDR3 nucleotides read TGTGCCAGCAGTTACCCCTACCTTCAGGGAACTGAAGCTTTCTTT.

V usage is TRBV7-2 and J usage is TRBJ1-1; D is possibly TRBD1 (5 bases). V was pared by 5 bases and J by 4 bases, with 14 bases between. The CDR3 spans 14 residues. CDR1 is SGHTA and CDR2 is FQGNSA in the germline V gene. CDR3 region: CASSPWTGGTEAFF. DNA for the CDR3: TGTGCCAGCAGCCCGTGGACGGGGGGCACTGAAGCTTTCTTT.

The J gene is TRBJ2-1, the V gene TRBV19; 8 bases align to TRBD2. The V and J ends lost 3 bases and 0 bases, in that order; junction bases with no gene match: 4. This CDR3 is built from 16 residues. Germline loops: CDR1 LNHDA, CDR2 SQIVND (reference sequence). CDR3 in DNA: TGTGCCAGTAGTATGACCAGCGGGAGCTCCTACAATGAGCAGTTCTTC. This gives the protein CASSMTSGSSYNEQFF.